This TCR beta chain originates from a study of control samples from healthy donors and cancer patients. As to this clone: The same CDR3 arises from other DNA sequences in this sample as well.

V shed 9 bases and J 1 base; nucleotides not matched to a gene: 4. Germline V gene data show CDR1 as KGHDR and CDR2 as SFDVKD. This CDR3 is 13 amino acids long. Some clones are missing from TCRdb's copy, which holds only in-frame ones; the method was immunoSEQ multiplex PCR. This table holds around 170,000 clones, about 94% found once. The chain combines TRBV24-1 with TRBJ1-1; TRBD1 matches 7 bases. Sequencing used blood. The receptor was derived from a woman aged 25 to 39 in good health. CDR3 amino acids: CATPRDRNTEAFF. The CDR3 DNA sequence: TGTGCCACCCCCCGGGACAGGAACACTGAAGCTTTCTTT.